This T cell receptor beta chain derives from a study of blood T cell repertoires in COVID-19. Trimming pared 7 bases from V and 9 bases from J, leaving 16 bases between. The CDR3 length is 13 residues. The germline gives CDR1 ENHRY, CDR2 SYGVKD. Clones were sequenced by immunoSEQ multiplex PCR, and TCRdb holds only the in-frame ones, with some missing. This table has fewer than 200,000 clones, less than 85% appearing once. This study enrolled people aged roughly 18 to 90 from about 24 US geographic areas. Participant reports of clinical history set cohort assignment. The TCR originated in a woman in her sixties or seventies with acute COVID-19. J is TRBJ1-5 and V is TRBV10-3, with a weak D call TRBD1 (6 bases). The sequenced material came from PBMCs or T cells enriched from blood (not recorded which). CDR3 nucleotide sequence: TGTGCCATCACGGGACATCTCGGAGGGCCCCAGCATTTT. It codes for CAITGHLGGPQHF.